This T cell receptor beta chain was sequenced for a study of blood T cell repertoires in COVID-19. The wider study: Collection of acute and convalescent COVID-19 samples took place in the United States, Italy and Spain. Sources were T cells, B-cell-depleted T cells, or PBMCs; the material itself was cDNA or gDNA.

The CDR3 covers 16 residues. Per germline, CDR1 SGHDT and CDR2 YYEEEE. The ends were cut back, 4 bases at V and 0 bases at J, with 16 bases in the middle. All enrollees were about 18 to 89 years old and from 25 or so US areas. Participants had their cohort set by participant-reported clinical history. Some clones are missing from TCRdb's copy, which holds only in-frame ones; the method was immunoSEQ multiplex PCR. The table records some 160,000 clones, approximately 87% of them present only once. Sequencing used PBMCs or T cells enriched from blood (not recorded which). V and J are TRBV5-6 and TRBJ1-1; D might be TRBD1 (6 bases). This TCR came from a woman aged 50 to 60 who had recovered from COVID-19. CDR3 nucleotide sequence: TGTGCCAGCAGCATCCGACAGGCTCTTATGAACACTGAAGCTTTCTTT. Residues: CASSIRQALMNTEAFF.